One sample yielded the 20 T cell receptor beta chains listed below, sequenced in a study of vaccination and CD4 T cells after COVID-19 (dated by TCRdb to 2022 to 2024). The treatment or condition label corresponds to: roughly 11-day PBMC culture with coronavirus spike peptide pools or control peptides (ViraFEST assay). What these receptors recognize is not known. Library method: PCR. Sequenced using an Illumina iSeq 100. At the Johns Hopkins FTIC core, DNA from the cultured CD4+ T cells underwent TCR sequencing with the Oncomine TCR Beta short-read assay. Clones were called with MiXCR by TCRdb after fastp trimmed the public reads at Q25, and only in-frame beta chains were retained. Every CDR3 protein is listed once, alongside the most common genes and DNA of its rows. The sample yields approximately 21,000 distinct CDR3 sequences; around 55% were counted once. Roughly 15% of the sample belongs to the ten largest clones.

Sequencing was done on a sample of CD4+ T cells from blood, cultured in vitro. Receptors were obtained from a human donor who had recovered from COVID-19.

The rearrangement links TRBV5-5 to TRBJ1-1, with TRBD1 matching 8 bases. Trimming took 4 bases from V and 4 from J; bases not matched to a gene: 3. The CDR3 covers 13 residues. CDR1 and CDR2 from the germline V gene are SGHKS and YYEKEE (reference sequence). The CDR3 sequence is CASSHQGATEAFF. For the CDR3, the DNA is TGTGCCAGCAGCCATCAGGGGGCCACTGAAGCTTTCTTT.

Only a few counts were recorded for this clonotype. This CDR3 reads CASSEVIVPGEQYF. The CDR3, as DNA: TGTGCCAGCAGTGAAGTCATTGTTCCCGGCGAGCAGTACTTC. This rearrangement joins TRBV6-1 to TRBJ2-7; no clear D gene. The CDR3 has 14 amino acids. Trimming took 1 base from V and 6 from J, leaving 13 bases between them. Per the germline V gene, CDR1 is MNHNS and CDR2 is SASEGT.

The rearrangement uses TRBV5-4 and TRBJ2-3, with TRBD2 identical over 8 bases. The ends lost 2 bases at V and 3 bases at J; junction bases unmatched: 5. This CDR3 has 15 residues. Germline V gene data show CDR1 as SGHNT and CDR2 as YYREEE (reference sequence). CDR3 loop: CASSFTGGRTDTQYF. The CDR3 DNA is TGTGCCAGCAGCTTCACGGGAGGGAGAACAGATACGCAGTATTTT.

The genes are TRBV19 and TRBJ1-6; possible D gene TRBD1, 6 bases. CDR3 length equals 16 residues. From germline, CDR1 is LNHDA and CDR2 SQIVND (reference sequence). Trimming cost V 6 bases and J 1 base, with 13 bases left between them. This CDR3 reads CASRHRDTSYNSPLHF. The CDR3 region has the DNA TGTGCCAGTAGACACAGGGATACATCCTATAATTCACCCCTCCACTTT.

The rearrangement uses TRBV6-1 and TRBJ1-2, with TRBD1 identical over 8 bases. V shed 6 bases, J shed 0 bases, and the junction held 9 bases outside the gene matches. Germline values: CDR1 MNHNS, CDR2 SASEGT. The CDR3 is made up of 16 amino acids. The CDR3 nucleotides read TGTGCCAGCAGCTCGGGACAGGCAGTCACTAACTATGGCTACACCTTC. Its protein product is CASSSGQAVTNYGYTF.

The chain couples TRBV3-1 to TRBJ2-1; 7 positions match TRBD1. Per the germline V gene, CDR1 is LGHDT and CDR2 is YNNKEL (reference sequence). The ends lost 5 bases at V and 5 bases at J; junction bases unmatched: 6. The CDR3 consists of 14 residues. The DNA for the CDR3 is TGTGCCAGCAGCGCCGTACAGGGGCACAATGAGCAGTTCTTC. The encoded protein is CASSAVQGHNEQFF.

The count of this clonotype is one. The J gene is TRBJ1-6, the V gene TRBV12-3 or TRBV12-4, with a weak D call TRBD1 (5 bases). The V gene lost 3 bases and the J gene lost 9 bases, with 12 bases spanning the gap. This CDR3 region has 14 residues. The CDR3 loop is CASSLGRAGSPLHF. As DNA, the CDR3 is TGTGCCAGCAGTTTGGGCAGGGCAGGTTCACCCCTCCACTTT.

The chain employs TRBV7-9 and TRBJ1-6; TRBD1 aligns across 9 bases. The J segment lost 5 bases and the V segment lost 3 bases, leaving 14 bases of the junction unmatched. Germline V gene sequence: CDR1 SEHNR, CDR2 FQNEAQ (reference sequence). This CDR3 is built from 19 residues. CDR3 sequence: CASSFSGTGTSGDNSPLHF. The CDR3 DNA reads TGTGCCAGCAGCTTTTCCGGGACAGGGACATCAGGGGATAATTCACCCCTCCACTTT.

The chain combines TRBV20-1 with TRBJ1-1, with D hard to call. Deletions cut 0 bases from V and 9 bases from J, with 17 bases between. CDR3 length equals 14 residues. Germline V CDR1 and CDR2: DFQATT, SNEGSKA (reference sequence). The CDR3 here is CSARDVSAFLKAFF. The CDR3 nucleotides are TGCAGTGCTAGAGATGTCTCAGCCTTCCTTAAAGCTTTCTTT.

In this sample, this clonotype turned up a few times. The chain recombines TRBV7-6 with TRBJ2-5; 9 bases align to TRBD2. CDR3 length equals 18 residues. Per the germline V gene, CDR1 is SGHVS and CDR2 is FNYEAQ. The trim removed 5 bases at V and 1 base at J, leaving 14 bases unmatched. CDR3 in DNA: TGTGCCAGCAGCCCCTCCGGTGCTAGCGGGGCGCGCCAAGAGACCCAGTACTTC. This encodes CASSPSGASGARQETQYF.

This clonotype was observed a few times. The J gene is TRBJ1-5, the V gene TRBV7-2; possible D gene TRBD1, 6 bases. V was shortened by 2 bases and J by 1 base, with 9 bases between the two germline ends. The CDR3 loop spans 15 amino acids. Germline lookup yields CDR1 SGHTA and CDR2 FQGNSA. The CDR3: CASSLLTGSNQPQHF. DNA for the CDR3: TGTGCCAGCAGCTTACTAACAGGGAGCAATCAGCCCCAGCATTTT.

This clonotype was seen a few times. The gene calls are TRBV20-1 and TRBJ1-5; D unresolved. Trimming stripped 0 bases from V and 0 bases from J, with 12 bases between. In germline, CDR1 is DFQATT, CDR2 SNEGSKA (reference sequence). The CDR3 length is 16 residues. CDR3 DNA sequence: TGCAGTGCTAGAGATGTGGAGGACTATAGCAATCAGCCCCAGCATTTT. Its protein product is CSARDVEDYSNQPQHF.

This CDR3 reads CSARDRRGNQPQHF. CDR3 nucleotides: TGCAGTGCTAGAGATCGACGGGGTAATCAGCCCCAGCATTTT. This chain joins TRBV20-1 and TRBJ1-5; D call uncertain. Trimming took off 0 bases at V and 4 bases at J, with 10 bases between the two ends. From germline, CDR1 is DFQATT and CDR2 SNEGSKA (reference sequence). This CDR3 has 14 residues.

The chain is built from TRBV12-3 or TRBV12-4 and TRBJ1-3; 7 positions agree with TRBD1. The CDR3 sequence is 16 residues long. Trimming at V came to 2 bases and at J to 1 base, leaving 5 bases not matched to a gene. The CDR3, as DNA: TGTGCCAGCAGTTTACGAGGGGGCCTATCTGGAAACACCATATATTTT. Translation: CASSLRGGLSGNTIYF.

This clonotype has more than one count but fewer than ten. The chain employs TRBV20-1 and TRBJ2-7, with D uncertain. V dropped 2 bases and J dropped 0 bases, with 14 bases sitting between them. The CDR3 has 15 residues. Germline V CDR1 and CDR2: DFQATT, SNEGSKA (reference sequence). This CDR3 reads CSARFPQRSSYEQYF. In DNA, the CDR3 is TGCAGTGCTAGATTCCCTCAACGGAGCTCCTACGAGCAGTACTTC.

V is TRBV20-1 and J is TRBJ2-7, with 7 bases identical to TRBD1. This CDR3 is built from 13 residues. CDR1 is DFQATT, CDR2 SNEGSKA, per germline (reference sequence). V was clipped by 4 bases and J by 0 bases; unmatched bases: 3. The CDR3 DNA sequence: TGCAGTGCTATCCGGGACAGCTCCTACGAGCAGTACTTC. Its protein product is CSAIRDSSYEQYF.

The gene calls are TRBV10-3 and TRBJ1-6; 8 bases agree with TRBD1. J gave up 6 bases and V 3 bases, and 4 bases lay outside the gene matches. This CDR3 is 15 amino acids long. Germline V gene lookup returns CDR1 ENHRY and CDR2 SYGVKD. CDR3 coding DNA: TGTGCCATCAGTGATGGTGACAGGGGTAATTCACCCCTCCACTTT. Its translation: CAISDGDRGNSPLHF.

The CDR3 sequence: CASSSPGTASYEQYF. CDR3 coding DNA: TGTGCCAGCAGCTCCCCCGGGACGGCCTCCTACGAGCAGTACTTC. The V gene is TRBV7-9, the J gene TRBJ2-7; D is perhaps TRBD1 or TRBD2 (5 bases each). This CDR3 comprises 15 residues. From germline, CDR1 is SEHNR and CDR2 FQNEAQ (reference sequence). With 4 bases removed from V and 0 bases from J, the gap between germline ends came to 13 bases.

The chain carries TRBV12-3 or TRBV12-4 and TRBJ2-2; 13 bases match TRBD2. Germline trimming cut 6 bases from V and 0 bases from J; bases unmatched to any gene: 1. This CDR3 has 16 residues. The CDR3 spells CASRGLAGSNTGELFF. CDR3 in DNA: TGTGCCAGCAGGGGACTAGCGGGGTCGAACACCGGGGAGCTGTTTTTT.

This clonotype was seen only a few times. V usage is TRBV20-1 and J usage is TRBJ2-2, with 13 nucleotides matching TRBD2. Trimming at V came to 5 bases and at J to 4 bases, leaving 1 base not matched to a gene. The germline V gene has CDR1 DFQATT and CDR2 SNEGSKA (reference sequence). The CDR3 has 14 residues. CDR3 in DNA: TGCAGTGCTGGACTAGCGGGAGTCACCGGGGAGCTGTTTTTT. It translates to CSAGLAGVTGELFF.